The rows below give T cell receptor beta chains drawn from one sample of a study of T cell responses to AZD1222 COVID-19 vaccine. This table comes from immunoSEQ multiplex PCR, and its TCRdb copy is limited to in-frame clones, with some not included. The sample records 150,000 to 200,000 clones, 94% being singletons. This sample comprised peripheral blood, obtained on day 0 of AZD1222 vaccination. The receptors were gathered from an adult in good health. Both conserved end residues are part of each CDR3. A D gene is named only where the DNA matches it firmly. Rows give clone size only sometimes, using once, few, many, or a class for an expanded clone.

cdr3_nt	cdr3_aa	j_call	d_call	clone_size	v_call
TGTGCCAGCAGTCCCGGGACAGGATTTACCGGGGAGCTGTTTTTT	CASSPGTGFTGELFF	TRBJ2-2	TRBD1	-	TRBV5-4
TGTGCCAGCCGACCCCTGAACACCGGGGAGCTGTTTTTT	CASRPLNTGELFF	TRBJ2-2	-	-	TRBV28
TGTGCCAGCAGCTTAAATCCGGGACTAGCGGGAGGTACAGATACGCAGTATTTT	CASSLNPGLAGGTDTQYF	TRBJ2-3	TRBD2	-	TRBV7-3
TGTGCCTGGACCTTGAGGGCAGGGGGCGATTCACCCCTCCACTTT	CAWTLRAGGDSPLHF	TRBJ1-6	TRBD1	-	TRBV30
TGTGCCAGCAGCGTAGAGGTCCCCACCGGGGAGCTGTTTTTT	CASSVEVPTGELFF	TRBJ2-2	-	-	TRBV9
TGCGCCAGCAGCTTTTGGGGAGATACGCAGTATTTT	CASSFWGDTQYF	TRBJ2-3	-	-	TRBV5-1
TGTGCCAGCTCACCACTGCCTAGCGGGAGTTCTCTCGAGCAGTACTTC	CASSPLPSGSSLEQYF	TRBJ2-7	TRBD2	-	TRBV18
TGTGCCAGCATGGGCAGGGGAACCTACGAGCAGTACTTC	CASMGRGTYEQYF	TRBJ2-7	-	once	TRBV6-5
TGTGCCAGCAGTTTTCTCGGGGGCAATCAGCCCCAGCATTTT	CASSFLGGNQPQHF	TRBJ1-5	-	-	TRBV27
TGTGCCAGCAGTAGTGCCGGGGGCTACGAGCAGTACTTC	CASSSAGGYEQYF	TRBJ2-7	-	-	TRBV28
TGTGCCACCAGTGATCGTAGACAGGGGAATGGCTACACCTTC	CATSDRRQGNGYTF	TRBJ1-2	TRBD1	-	TRBV24-1
TGTGCCAGCAGTTCAAGGGGGACTGAAGCTTTCTTT	CASSSRGTEAFF	TRBJ1-1	-	-	TRBV6-5
TGTGCCAGCAGTTACTTTAGGGGGGCGACCACTGAAGCTTTCTTT	CASSYFRGATTEAFF	TRBJ1-1	-	-	TRBV6-5
TGCGCCAGCAGCTTTTCGGGGGTGGATGGCTACACCTTC	CASSFSGVDGYTF	TRBJ1-2	-	once	TRBV4-3
TGTGCCAGTAACCCCGCGGGACGGACAAATTCACCCCTCCACTTT	CASNPAGRTNSPLHF	TRBJ1-6	-	-	TRBV6-5
TGTGCCAGCAGCTTAGACAGCTCTAACTATGGCTACACCTTC	CASSLDSSNYGYTF	TRBJ1-2	-	-	TRBV7-3
TGTGCCAGCAGCTGGCGGGTAGCGGGAGTCGGGACCGGGGAGCTGTTTTTT	CASSWRVAGVGTGELFF	TRBJ2-2	TRBD2	-	TRBV5-5
TGTGCCAGCAGTTTATTGGGAGGGAGGTATGGCTACACCTTC	CASSLLGGRYGYTF	TRBJ1-2	-	-	TRBV28
TGTGCCACCAGCAGAGATTCGAGCAGTGCCCGTGAGCAGTTCTTC	CATSRDSSSAREQFF	TRBJ2-1	-	-	TRBV15
TGTGCCAGCAGCCCCCCCCTGGGCCAGGGTCGGAATGGCTACACCTTC	CASSPPLGQGRNGYTF	TRBJ1-2	-	-	TRBV7-9
TGTGCCAGTAGTGCGGGAAGCGAGCAGTTCTTC	CASSAGSEQFF	TRBJ2-1	-	-	TRBV19
TGTGCCAGTAGTCGGGACAGGGCCACAGATACGCAGTATTTT	CASSRDRATDTQYF	TRBJ2-3	TRBD1	-	TRBV19
TGTGCCAGCAGCCAAGAGGACAGGGCGAACACTGAAGCTTTCTTT	CASSQEDRANTEAFF	TRBJ1-1	TRBD1	-	TRBV7-3
TGTGCCAGTAGTATTGGACAACCCGGAGGCAATCAGCCCCAGCATTTT	CASSIGQPGGNQPQHF	TRBJ1-5	-	-	TRBV19
TGCGCCAGCAGCCAAGAACTGGATAGGGGTGAGCAGTACTTC	CASSQELDRGEQYF	TRBJ2-7	-	once	TRBV4-1
TGTGCCAGCAGTGAGGTCCAGGGGAGCAATCAGCCCCAGCATTTT	CASSEVQGSNQPQHF	TRBJ1-5	-	-	TRBV27
TGTGCCAGCAGCCCGACAGGCGCAACTAATGAAAAACTGTTTTTT	CASSPTGATNEKLFF	TRBJ1-4	-	-	TRBV28
TGTGCCAGCAGTTGGGGACAGGTTTACGAGCAGTACTTC	CASSWGQVYEQYF	TRBJ2-7	TRBD1	-	TRBV28
TGTGCCAGCATGAAGGGAACCTACGAGCAGTACTTC	CASMKGTYEQYF	TRBJ2-7	-	few	TRBV2
TGTGCCAGCAGTTCCCCTGCTAGCGAGAACACCGGGGAGCTGTTTTTT	CASSSPASENTGELFF	TRBJ2-2	-	-	TRBV6-5
TGTGCCAGCAGTGGCCTGCAGGGACCTAATTCACCCCTCCACTTT	CASSGLQGPNSPLHF	TRBJ1-6	-	-	TRBV27
TGCGCCAGCAGCCCGGGACAGAGTAATATTGGCTCTGGAAACACCATATATTTT	CASSPGQSNIGSGNTIYF	TRBJ1-3	TRBD1	-	TRBV5-1
TGTGCCAGCAGCGTAGTCGGCCAACTCCCCGCGAGCTCCTACAATGAGCAGTTCTTC	CASSVVGQLPASSYNEQFF	TRBJ2-1	-	-	TRBV9
TGTGCCAGCAGCAAAGATGGTCCCGGAAACACCATATATTTT	CASSKDGPGNTIYF	TRBJ1-3	-	-	TRBV21-1
TGTGCCAGCAGCCAACGGACAGGGGAGGGCAATGAGCAGTTCTTC	CASSQRTGEGNEQFF	TRBJ2-1	TRBD1	-	TRBV14